These 29 T cell receptor beta chains share one sample of origin, sequenced in a study of OX40 agonist ivuxolimab in advanced cancers. The method was immunoSEQ multiplex PCR; TCRdb's version includes in-frame clones alone and lacks a portion of them. The table has tens of thousands of clones, about 87% seen once; the top ten hold around 48%. This sample comprised CD4+ or CD8+ T cells sorted from blood, obtained in a trial of the OX40 agonist ivuxolimab. These receptors were collected from an adult with an advanced solid tumor such as melanoma, head and neck, liver or kidney cancer.

V and J are TRBV4-3 and TRBJ2-3; 13 bases map to TRBD2. CDR3 length equals 17 residues. From germline, CDR1 is LGHNA and CDR2 YSLEER. V dropped 4 bases and J dropped 3; count of bases not matched to a gene: 7. In nucleotides, the CDR3 is TGCGCCAGCAGCCCCTATTTACTAGCGGGAGGGACAGATACGCAGTATTTT. Translating gives CASSPYLLAGGTDTQYF.

This clone was recorded only once. The rearrangement links TRBV25-1 to TRBJ2-1, with D possibly called TRBD1 or TRBD2 (6 bases each). This CDR3 contains 15 residues. V was clipped by 3 bases and J by 4 bases, with 13 bases between them. Germline-derived CDR1 and CDR2 are MGHDK and SYGVNS. Here the CDR3 DNA reads TGTGCCAGCAGTGACGGGGGCCCCAGGTACAATGAGCAGTTCTTC. Its translation: CASSDGGPRYNEQFF.

The genes are TRBV10-3 and TRBJ1-5; D possibly corresponds to TRBD1 (5 bases). Per germline, CDR1 ENHRY and CDR2 SYGVKD. V gave up 8 bases and J gave up 0 bases, with 8 bases separating them. This CDR3 is built from 13 residues. The CDR3 spells CAIGTDSNQPQHF. The CDR3 DNA sequence: TGTGCCATCGGGACGGATAGCAATCAGCCCCAGCATTTT.

This rearrangement joins TRBV27 to TRBJ1-1, with 7 positions matching TRBD1. The germline gives CDR1 MNHEY, CDR2 SMNVEV (reference sequence). This CDR3 is 15 amino acids long. V lost 5 bases and J lost 3; bases outside the gene matches: 9. The CDR3 nucleotides are TGTGCCAGCAGTCCGAAACAGGGGAGGGACACTGAAGCTTTCTTT. Translation: CASSPKQGRDTEAFF.

This chain connects TRBV7-6 to TRBJ2-7; no definite D call. The CDR3 length is 14 residues. The germline gives CDR1 SGHVS, CDR2 FNYEAQ. Trimming left V 5 bases short and J 2 bases short, with 13 bases between. CDR3 sequence reads: CASSPRKDPYEQYF. The CDR3 coding sequence is TGTGCCAGCAGCCCGCGAAAAGATCCCTACGAGCAGTACTTC. The full variable domain, with the rest looked up from reference TRBV7-6 and TRBJ2-7, is GAGVSQSPRYKVTKRGQDVALRCDPISGHVSLYWYRQALGQGPEFLTYFNYEAQQDKSGLPNDRFSAERPEGSISTLTIQRTEQRDSAMYRCASSPRKDPYEQYFGPGTRLTVT.

The chain carries TRBV4-3 and TRBJ2-7; no reliable D call. CDR1 is LGHNA, CDR2 YSLEER, per germline. The CDR3 totals 14 residues. V lost 2 bases, J lost 0 bases, and 8 bases lay in between. CDR3 sequence: CASSQKFGSYEQYF. The CDR3 DNA reads TGCGCCAGCAGCCAAAAATTCGGCTCCTACGAGCAGTACTTC.

The chain has TRBV4-3 and TRBJ1-4; D unclear. This CDR3 comprises 15 residues. Germline CDR1 is LGHNA and CDR2 is YSLEER. The V and J ends lost 0 bases and 5 bases respectively, with 10 bases between them. The chain's CDR3 is CASSQEGRSNEKLFF. The CDR3 DNA reads as TGCGCCAGCAGCCAAGAGGGCAGATCCAATGAAAAACTGTTTTTT.

This sequence joins TRBV9 and TRBJ2-6; 9 nucleotides match TRBD1. V shed 4 bases and J 1 base; nucleotides not matched to a gene: 9. The CDR3 loop spans 18 amino acids. The germline V gene encodes CDR1 SGDLS and CDR2 YYNGEE. The CDR3 spells CASSPGIDRGSGANVLTF. In DNA form, the CDR3 reads TGTGCCAGCAGCCCCGGGATAGACAGGGGGTCTGGGGCCAACGTCCTGACTTTC.

The chain employs TRBV28 and TRBJ1-5; D remains ambiguous. The CDR3 is made up of 16 amino acids. Trimming stripped 6 bases from V and 5 bases from J, with 20 bases between. The V gene's germline CDR1 is MDHEN and CDR2 SYDVKM. CDR3 in amino acids: CASSLPLRAYDQPQHF. The CDR3 DNA reads as TGTGCCAGCAGCCTCCCCCTGCGGGCGTATGATCAGCCCCAGCATTTT.

The chain joins TRBV6-5 to TRBJ2-5; TRBD2 might be the D (7 bases). The CDR3 length is 14 residues. Per germline, CDR1 MNHEY and CDR2 SVGAGI. The V end was cut by 2 bases, the J end by 4 bases, with 11 bases between. The CDR3: CASSYIGGLETQYF. The CDR3 DNA reads TGTGCCAGCAGTTACATCGGGGGGCTAGAGACCCAGTACTTC.

The V call is TRBV7-9, the J call TRBJ2-3, with TRBD1 matching over 10 bases. The CDR3 has 15 residues. V lost 4 bases to trimming and J lost 2 bases; unmatched junction nucleotides: 3. Germline CDR1 and CDR2: SEHNR and FQNEAQ (reference sequence). The CDR3 protein is CASSSGTGDTDTQYF. CDR3 in DNA: TGTGCCAGCAGCTCCGGGACAGGGGACACAGATACGCAGTATTTT. The full variable domain, its missing parts supplied by reference TRBV7-9 and TRBJ2-3, is DTGVSQNPRHKITKRGQNVTFRCDPISEHNRLYWYRQTLGQGPEFLTYFQNEAQLEKSRLLSDRFSAERPKGSFSTLEIQRTEQGDSAMYLCASSSGTGDTDTQYFGPGTRLTVL.

The V and J genes are TRBV4-3 and TRBJ1-1; D is ambiguous. This CDR3 has 14 amino acids. Trimming took 1 base from V and 5 from J, leaving 11 bases between them. Germline-derived CDR1 and CDR2 are LGHNA and YSLEER. CDR3: CASSQAASWTEAFF. The CDR3 bases are TGCGCCAGCAGCCAAGCAGCGAGTTGGACTGAAGCTTTCTTT.

V and J are TRBV10-3 and TRBJ1-2; 11 bases agree with TRBD1. This CDR3 has 17 amino acids. The junction had 7 bases not matched to a gene; V was cut back by 2 bases and J by 2 bases. Germline loops: CDR1 ENHRY, CDR2 SYGVKD. The CDR3 DNA sequence: TGTGCCATCAGTGAGGGACAGGGGGCGTTAGGAAACTATGGCTACACCTTC. This encodes CAISEGQGALGNYGYTF.

The V gene is TRBV7-2, the J gene TRBJ1-5; unclear D gene. Between the trimmed V and J ends, which lost 0 bases and 0 bases, there was a span of 3 bases. This CDR3 is built from 14 residues. Germline assignment: CDR1 SGHTA and CDR2 FQGNSA. CDR3 bases: TGTGCCAGCAGCTTAGCGTATAGCAATCAGCCCCAGCATTTT. This translates into CASSLAYSNQPQHF.

The chain has TRBV6-5 and TRBJ2-7; TRBD1 agrees at 9 bases. The CDR3 has 14 residues. In germline, CDR1 is MNHEY, CDR2 SVGAGI. V gave up 5 bases and J gave up 4 bases; unmatched junction bases: 6. CDR3 loop: CASSRTGESYEQYF. CDR3 DNA sequence: TGTGCCAGCAGTCGGACAGGGGAGTCTTACGAGCAGTACTTC.

By its share, this clone is medium-sized. The chain is built from TRBV19 and TRBJ2-7; 7 nucleotides align to TRBD1. CDR1 and CDR2 (germline): LNHDA, SQIVND (reference sequence). V gave up 5 bases and J gave up 7 bases; unmatched junction bases: 11. This CDR3 comprises 14 residues. For the CDR3, the DNA is TGTGCCAGTAGTTTCTCCCGGACAGGCGGGGAGCAGTACTTC. Its protein product is CASSFSRTGGEQYF.

This chain connects TRBV30 to TRBJ2-2, with 7 bases matching TRBD1. The CDR3 is 14 amino acids. CDR1 is GTSNPN, CDR2 SVGIG, per germline (reference sequence). V was clipped by 5 bases and J by 3 bases; unmatched bases: 6. The CDR3 protein is CAWGQGVHTGELFF. DNA for the CDR3: TGTGCCTGGGGCCAGGGGGTGCACACCGGGGAGCTGTTTTTT.

The chain links TRBV27 to TRBJ1-6, with 7 bases that match TRBD1. The CDR3 has 18 amino acids. V trimming: 6 bases; J trimming: 7 bases; junction bases outside the gene matches: 18. CDR1 and CDR2 from the germline V gene are MNHEY and SMNVEV (reference sequence). The chain's CDR3 is CASSPMGTDPMGNSPLHF. Here the CDR3 DNA reads TGTGCCAGCAGCCCCATGGGGACAGACCCAATGGGGAATTCACCCCTCCACTTT.

Of note for this clone: This same CDR3 is encoded by further DNA sequences in the sample. V usage is TRBV4-3 and J usage is TRBJ2-2, with D maybe TRBD2 (6 bases). The CDR3 runs 16 residues. V lost 0 bases and J lost 2, with 10 bases in between. Germline assignment: CDR1 LGHNA and CDR2 YSLEER. The CDR3 nucleotides are TGCGCCAGCAGCCAAGAGGGAGGAGCTAACACCGGGGAGCTGTTTTTT. This gives the protein CASSQEGGANTGELFF.

This chain links TRBV9 with TRBJ1-6, with no clear D. Trimming left V 3 bases short and J 7 bases short, with 11 bases between. Germline V lookup: CDR1 SGDLS, CDR2 YYNGEE. There are 14 residues in the CDR3. CDR3 bases: TGTGCCAGCAGCGACCCTGGGTCCAATTCACCCCTCCACTTT. Its protein is CASSDPGSNSPLHF.

This CDR3 reads CASSLGSYEQYF. The DNA of the CDR3 is TGTGCCAGTAGTCTGGGGTCATACGAGCAGTACTTC. The rearrangement links TRBV19 to TRBJ2-7, with D hard to call. Trimming removed 5 bases from V and 4 bases from J, with 9 bases in between. This CDR3 is 12 amino acids long. The germline V gene has CDR1 LNHDA and CDR2 SQIVND (reference sequence).

The gene calls are TRBV15 and TRBJ1-5; no definite D call. CDR3 length: 14 amino acids. Germline CDR1 LNHNV, CDR2 YYDKDF (reference sequence). Trimming removed 3 bases from V and 4 bases from J, with 10 bases in between. The CDR3, as DNA: TGTGCCACCAGCAGTGAGGGAAGTAATCAGCCCCAGCATTTT. This codes for CATSSEGSNQPQHF.

This sequence joins TRBV28 and TRBJ1-2; 10 bases fit TRBD1. Germline V CDR1 and CDR2: MDHEN, SYDVKM. The CDR3 covers 16 residues. Trimming at V came to 2 bases and at J to 11 bases, leaving 14 bases not matched to a gene. The CDR3 DNA reads as TGTGCCAGCAGTTTACGCCAACCCCCTCCGGGACAGGGGTACACCTTC. This sequence encodes CASSLRQPPPGQGYTF.

This clone has at least ten counts. The chain employs TRBV6-5 and TRBJ1-5; TRBD1 agrees at 8 bases. The germline CDR1 and CDR2 sequences are MNHEY and SVGAGI. Trimming cost V 3 bases and J 3 bases; bases outside gene matches: 4. This CDR3 region has 15 residues. The CDR3 spells CASSYGQGLNQPQHF. The CDR3 nucleotides are TGTGCCAGCAGTTATGGACAGGGCCTCAATCAGCCCCAGCATTTT.

The chain joins TRBV11-2 to TRBJ1-4; 10 bases match TRBD1. The V gene's germline CDR1 is SGHAT and CDR2 FQNNGV. This CDR3 spans 17 amino acids. Trimming cost V 3 bases and J 9 bases; bases outside gene matches: 13. This CDR3 reads CASSFDGWGQGIQKLFF. CDR3 in DNA: TGTGCCAGCAGCTTTGATGGGTGGGGACAGGGGATCCAAAAACTGTTTTTT.

This clone appeared once. The CDR3 protein is CASSQVGDSQETQYF. CDR3 nucleotide sequence: TGCGCCAGCAGCCAAGTTGGGGACAGCCAAGAGACCCAGTACTTC. The gene calls are TRBV4-3 and TRBJ2-5; 7 nucleotides agree with TRBD1. The CDR3 runs to 15 residues. Trimming cost V 1 base and J 1 base; bases outside gene matches: 3. Germline-derived CDR1 and CDR2 are LGHNA and YSLEER.

The CDR3 spells CASSLTEGTEAFF. CDR3 bases: TGTGCCAGCAGCTTAACAGAGGGCACTGAAGCTTTCTTT. The genes are TRBV7-9 and TRBJ1-1; D call uncertain. The V end was cut by 2 bases, the J end by 4 bases, with 8 bases between. The CDR3 covers 13 residues. In germline, CDR1 is SEHNR, CDR2 FQNEAQ (reference sequence).

V gene TRBV23-1 combines with J gene TRBJ1-5, with D maybe TRBD1 (5 bases). TRBV23-1 falls under the ORF class, with uncertain function. This CDR3 contains 13 residues. Trimming cost V 8 bases and J 5 bases, with 13 bases left between them. The CDR3 bases are TGCGCCAGCCCAATTATAGGGGATCAGCCCCAGCATTTT. Protein product: CASPIIGDQPQHF.

The chain uses TRBV7-8 and TRBJ2-3; unclear D gene. This CDR3 is built from 14 residues. CDR1 is SGHVS and CDR2 is FQNEAQ in the germline V gene. The V end lost 0 bases, the J end lost 3 bases, and 7 bases lay between the germline ends. The CDR3 nucleotides are TGTGCCAGCAGCTTAGCGGCCCCTACAGATACGCAGTATTTT. Translation: CASSLAAPTDTQYF.